This TCR beta chain was retrieved from a study of metastatic and nonmetastatic thyroid tumors. As for the study in general: Malignant and benign thyroid patients had repertoires compared in peripheral blood and tumor or nodule tissue. Study-wide findings and caveats: It was reported that TCR beta diversity was significantly higher in malignant thyroid tumors than benign nodules, in blood and tumor.

Original methodology: Clinicopathological groups of papillary thyroid cancer showed CDR3 differences that were used to build a distant-metastasis classifier. MiXCR re-clonotyped the PCR reads for TCRdb. The V and J calls follow TCRdb's processing rather than the paper's. In the table there are tens of thousands of clones, 18% of which are singletons. CDR1 and CDR2 (germline): SNHLY, FYNNEI. The CDR3 consists of 15 residues. A remark on this clone: Its antigen is unknown.

Treatment of any kind had been given to no patient before thyroid surgery. The chain has TRBV2 and TRBJ2-5, with 9 nucleotides matching TRBD2. The end of the DNA fits TRBJ2-1 better, so the J call may be wrong. Input material: blood. This clonotype originated in a female donor with papillary thyroid cancer or a benign thyroid nodule (not recorded which). Some clones in this sample may be carry-over from other donors' samples. CDR3 amino acids: CASSNLAGTYNEQFF. As DNA, the CDR3 is TGTGCCAGCAGCAATCTAGCGGGAACATACAATGAGCAGTTCTTC.